The clone carrying this TCR beta chain was picked up many times. The antigen remains undetermined. The source of the sample is a study of T cell repertoires in cytomegalovirus infection. About the study: CMV infection plus the matching HLA type was flagged by public TCR beta signatures.

V was trimmed by 0 bases and J by 2 bases, leaving 17 bases between them. In germline, CDR1 is SGHVS, CDR2 FNYEAQ. The CDR3 contains 18 residues. TCRdb reprocessed the reads via MiXCR and lists one record per CDR3 protein. The sample lists some 900,000 distinct CDR3 sequences, 30% to 35% occurring once. V usage is TRBV7-6 and J usage is TRBJ2-1, with D maybe TRBD2 (6 bases). This clonotype originated in a human donor in good health (CMV status not recorded). Some clones in this sample may be carry-over from other donors' samples. The material was cultured CD8+ T cells from PBMCs, obtained from culture after CMV antigen stimulation. CDR3 region: CASSLAGLQGGPYNEQFF. The CDR3 DNA follows: TGTGCCAGCAGCTTAGCAGGCCTTCAAGGAGGGCCCTACAATGAGCAGTTCTTC.